The clone carrying this T cell receptor beta chain was seen more than once but under ten times. Antigen: not known. TCRdb re-analysed the 5' RACE reads in MiXCR, keeping a single row per CDR3 protein. Of about 61,000 distinct CDR3 sequences in the sample, nearly 30% are singletons; the top ten hold roughly 2.5%. The study's findings and limits: Tumor-infiltrating Treg TCR alpha and beta sequences overlapped most with tumor naive CD4+ T cells, then blood naive. Whole repertoires were not studied in the larger cohort, only one V-J beta rearrangement. The TCR gene usage of tumor memory CD4+ T cells clustered together with blood and lymph node memory CD4+ cells and with lymph node naive CD4+ cells.

Purified naive CD4+ T cells were depleted of CD25+ Tregs. Sequencing input: tumor-infiltrating naive CD4+ T cells sorted from the breast tumor. Subset of the sample: naive CD4+ T cells, CD4+CD45RA+CD25-. The sequence derives from a female donor with breast cancer.

The CDR3 DNA sequence: TGCGCCAGCAGCGGAAGTAGCGGGGGGGAGGATACGCAGTATTTT. Translating it yields CASSGSSGGEDTQYF. V usage is TRBV5-1 and J usage is TRBJ2-3; TRBD2 matches at 11 bases. CDR3 size: 15 residues. V shed 4 bases and J 6 bases; nucleotides not matched to a gene: 7. The germline CDR1 and CDR2 sequences are SGHRS and YFSETQ.